This T cell receptor beta chain was sequenced during a study of control samples from healthy donors and cancer patients. With V trimmed by 3 bases and J by 0 bases, 6 bases remained unmatched. The CDR3 covers 19 residues. CDR1 and CDR2 from the germline V gene are SGHVS and FQNEAQ. Libraries were prepared by immunoSEQ multiplex PCR; TCRdb keeps only in-frame clonotypes and omits some of them. The sample carries about 120,000 clones, approximately 90% recorded once. The rearrangement links TRBV7-8 to TRBJ2-2; 14 bases line up with TRBD2. This sequence was found in a man between 40 and 49 years old in good health. Sequencing was done on a sample of blood. The CDR3 reads CASSFKGTSGGSNTGELFF. The CDR3 region has the DNA TGTGCCAGCAGCTTTAAAGGGACTAGCGGGGGCTCGAACACCGGGGAGCTGTTTTTT.